This TCR beta chain is from a study of PD-1 blockade in classical Hodgkin lymphoma. Noted time point: cycle 4 day 1 (C4D1), after less than 7 weeks of nivolumab. There was relapse after autologous stem cell transplantation in every patient, and there was variation in brentuximab vedotin exposure. From thawed PBMCs, magnetic negative selection was used to isolate the CD8+ T cells. Profiled with immunoSEQ multiplex PCR; TCRdb holds only in-frame clones, not every one. This table has over 5,500 clones, approximately 70% appearing once. Whole-study results and caveats: Before treatment, TCR diversity in newly diagnosed patients was reportedly lower than in healthy donors. The study found complete responders had baseline diversity similar to newly diagnosed patients. The origin of the repertoire differences remains undefined, with disease activity or prior therapy as possible causes.

Of note for this clone: Its antigen is not identified. Other DNA sequences in the same sample also yield this CDR3.

Looked up from germline, CDR1 is SGDLS and CDR2 is YYNGEE. V lost 3 bases to trimming and J lost 7 bases; unmatched junction nucleotides: 8. The CDR3 has 14 amino acids. The sequences come from CD8+ T cells from blood, collected before the fourth cycle of nivolumab. This clonotype was obtained from a human donor with classical Hodgkin lymphoma. The chain couples TRBV9 to TRBJ2-7; 9 nucleotides line up with TRBD1. The CDR3 DNA reads as TGTGCCAGCAGCGCCGGGACAGGGTTTTATGAGCAGTACTTC. This translates into CASSAGTGFYEQYF.